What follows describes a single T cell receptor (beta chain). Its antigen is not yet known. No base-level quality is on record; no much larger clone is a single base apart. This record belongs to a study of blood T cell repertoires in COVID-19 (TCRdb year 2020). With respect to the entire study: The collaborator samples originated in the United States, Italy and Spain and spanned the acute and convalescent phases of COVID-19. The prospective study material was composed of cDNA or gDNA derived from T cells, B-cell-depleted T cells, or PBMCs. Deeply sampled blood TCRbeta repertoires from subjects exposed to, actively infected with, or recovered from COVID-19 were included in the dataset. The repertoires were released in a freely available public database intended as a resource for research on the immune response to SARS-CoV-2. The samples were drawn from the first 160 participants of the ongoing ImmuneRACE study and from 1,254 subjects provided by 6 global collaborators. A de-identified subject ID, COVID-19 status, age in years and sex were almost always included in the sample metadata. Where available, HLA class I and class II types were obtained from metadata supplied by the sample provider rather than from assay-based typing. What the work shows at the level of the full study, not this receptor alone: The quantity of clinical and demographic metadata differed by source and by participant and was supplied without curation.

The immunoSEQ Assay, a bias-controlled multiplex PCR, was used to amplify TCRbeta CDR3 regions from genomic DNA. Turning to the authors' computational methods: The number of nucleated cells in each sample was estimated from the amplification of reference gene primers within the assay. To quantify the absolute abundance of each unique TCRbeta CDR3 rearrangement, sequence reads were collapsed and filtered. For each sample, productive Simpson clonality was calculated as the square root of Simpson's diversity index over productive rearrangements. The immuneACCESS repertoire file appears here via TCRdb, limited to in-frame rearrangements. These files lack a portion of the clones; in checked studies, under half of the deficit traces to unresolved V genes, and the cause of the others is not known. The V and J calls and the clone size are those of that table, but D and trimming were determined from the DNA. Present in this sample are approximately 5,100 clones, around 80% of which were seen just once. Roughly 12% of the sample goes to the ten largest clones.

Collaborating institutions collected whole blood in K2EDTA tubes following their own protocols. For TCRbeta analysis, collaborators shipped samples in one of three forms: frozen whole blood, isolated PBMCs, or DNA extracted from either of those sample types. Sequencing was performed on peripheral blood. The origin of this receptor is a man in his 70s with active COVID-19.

The nucleotide sequence reads as follows: TGTGCCAGCAGCTGGCGCCAGACAGGGGCAGAGACCCAGTACTTC. This is translated as CASSWRQTGAETQYF. The V gene is TRBV5-6 and the J gene is TRBJ2-5; 8 of the junction bases match TRBD1. V lost 3 bases and J lost 4 bases, and the count of bases not matched to a germline gene is 8. In the germline V gene, CDR1 corresponds to SGHDT and CDR2 to YYEEEE. Counted from cysteine to phenylalanine, this CDR3 has 15 amino acids. Only the CDR3 DNA is retained, 45 bases long and in frame from the first base.